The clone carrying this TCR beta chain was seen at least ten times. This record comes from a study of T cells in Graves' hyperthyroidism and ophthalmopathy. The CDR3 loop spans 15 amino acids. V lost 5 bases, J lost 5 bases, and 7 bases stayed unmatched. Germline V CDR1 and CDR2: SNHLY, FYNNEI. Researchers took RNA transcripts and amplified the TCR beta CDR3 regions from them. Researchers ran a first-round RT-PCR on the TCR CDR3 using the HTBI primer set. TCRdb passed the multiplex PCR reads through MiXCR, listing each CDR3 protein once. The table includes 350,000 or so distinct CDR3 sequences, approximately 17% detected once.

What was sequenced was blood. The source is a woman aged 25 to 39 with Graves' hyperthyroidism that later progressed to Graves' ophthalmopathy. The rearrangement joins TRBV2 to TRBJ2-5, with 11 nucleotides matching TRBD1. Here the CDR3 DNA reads TGTGCCAGCAGTAGCGGACAGGGGGCAGGGGAGACCCAGTACTTC. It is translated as CASSSGQGAGETQYF.